This TCR beta chain was retrieved from a study of molecular identifiers for immune sequencing clone quantification. TCRdb re-analysed the PCR reads in MiXCR, keeping a single row per CDR3 protein. Among 300,000 to 400,000 distinct CDR3 sequences, roughly 23% were seen once, and the ten largest hold about 0.81%. V was shortened by 5 bases and J by 6 bases, with 19 bases between the two germline ends. This CDR3 comprises 15 residues. Germline V gives CDR1 SEHNR, CDR2 FQNEAQ (reference sequence). The sequence derives from a human donor in good health. Some libraries in this study had Jurkat cell RNA spiked in. The rearrangement joins TRBV7-9 to TRBJ1-1; D might be TRBD1 (5 bases). Sequencing was performed on naive CD8+ T cells from blood, with Jurkat cell RNA spiked in. Subset of the sample: FACS-sorted CD8+CD4-CCR7+CD45RA+ naive T cells. The CDR3 reads CASSNRDQLVAEAFF. The CDR3 DNA reads TGTGCCAGCAGCAACCGGGACCAGCTTGTGGCTGAAGCTTTCTTT.